This is a list of T cell receptor beta chains from one sample in a study of T cell repertoires in cytomegalovirus infection. TCRdb ran MiXCR on the reads and lists one entry per CDR3 protein. The sample includes some 920,000 distinct CDR3 sequences, around 32% of them seen just once. These receptors lack a known antigen. The sample was cultured CD8+ T cells from PBMCs, taken from culture after CMV antigen stimulation. These TCRs come from a human donor in good health (CMV status not recorded). Some clones in this sample may be carry-over from other donors' samples. CDR3s include the opening cysteine and the closing phenylalanine or tryptophan. Each record gives: J gene, V gene, D gene, CDR3 protein. A D gene is named only where the DNA matches it firmly.

TRBJ1-2 | TRBV29-1 | TRBD1 | CSVVDRDNGYTF
TRBJ1-6 | TRBV7-2 | - | CASSLEGTGLISPLHF
TRBJ2-4 | TRBV4-2 | TRBD1 | CASSQADRGEDIQYF
TRBJ2-3 | TRBV20-1 | - | CSASPGAFTDTQYF
TRBJ1-5 | TRBV6-6 | - | CASSYSENPTGNQPQHF
TRBJ1-6 | TRBV12-3/TRBV12-4 | - | CASSFSPPGAYNSPLHF
TRBJ2-5 | TRBV9 | TRBD2 | CASSAPGLAAPSQETQYF
TRBJ1-2 | TRBV25-1 | - | CASSESNIGDWSYGYTF
TRBJ1-1 | TRBV5-1 | - | CASRDAWNTEAFF
TRBJ2-6 | TRBV27 | - | CASRGRSGANVLTF
TRBJ2-2 | TRBV7-6 | - | CASSLAIGTYTGELFF
TRBJ1-1 | TRBV2 | - | CASSEQGPTEAFF
TRBJ2-7 | TRBV29-1 | - | CSVERDGYEQYF
TRBJ2-3 | TRBV4-3 | - | CASSQSVYIRTDTQYF
TRBJ1-1 | TRBV7-6 | - | CASSFKGRSFF
TRBJ1-1 | TRBV7-8 | - | CASSSSAEAFF
TRBJ2-5 | TRBV2 | - | CAAKDGFMGETQYF
TRBJ2-7 | TRBV19 | TRBD1 | CASSGGQAYEQYF
TRBJ1-1 | TRBV5-4 | - | CASSLWESPEAFF
TRBJ2-7 | TRBV19 | - | CASSHGRHEQYF
TRBJ2-1 | TRBV9 | - | CASSVAGDNYNEQFF
TRBJ2-1 | TRBV3-1 | TRBD2 | CASSQDRRAGGPNEQFF
TRBJ1-1 | TRBV19 | TRBD1 | CASREGTGGEAFF
TRBJ1-2 | TRBV6-6 | - | CASSYGLPTEGYTF
TRBJ1-2 | TRBV7-4 | - | CASSRPQGTNYGYTF
TRBJ1-1 | TRBV7-9 | - | CASSSLGGGTEAFF
TRBJ2-4 | TRBV12-3/TRBV12-4 | - | CASSLRVAGMQNIQYF
TRBJ1-5 | TRBV20-1 | - | CSARDLRTDPTYSNQPQHF
TRBJ2-3 | TRBV12-3/TRBV12-4 | TRBD2 | CASSPDSGVDTDTQYF
TRBJ1-1 | TRBV7-2 | - | CASSLVDRNTEAFF
TRBJ2-7 | TRBV7-2 | - | CASSTTGPNYEQYF
TRBJ1-5 | TRBV12-3/TRBV12-4 | - | CASSRNTDSTEPQHF
TRBJ1-3 | TRBV12-3/TRBV12-4 | - | CASSSRTENTIYF
TRBJ1-1 | TRBV11-3 | - | CASARDYGNTEAFF
TRBJ2-5 | TRBV12-3/TRBV12-4 | TRBD2 | CVSTRGEGLYQETQYF
TRBJ1-5 | TRBV10-2 | - | CASSVGANQPQHF
TRBJ1-1 | TRBV7-6 | - | CASSFGQGTTEAFF
TRBJ1-1 | TRBV9 | - | CASSASGQPVMNTEAFF
TRBJ2-5 | TRBV10-2 | - | CASSEFRSQETQYF
TRBJ1-1 | TRBV6-2/TRBV6-3 | TRBD1 | CASSKNRGRVATEAFF
TRBJ2-1 | TRBV11-2 | TRBD2 | CASRRTSGASSYNEQFF
TRBJ2-1 | TRBV24-1 | - | CATSPRTATTDNNEQFF
TRBJ2-2 | TRBV4-1 | TRBD1 | CASSLPGQSGNTGELFF
TRBJ2-7 | TRBV11-2 | TRBD1 | CASSLGDRVYEQYF
TRBJ1-3 | TRBV20-1 | - | CSARELQGSGNTIYF
TRBJ2-5 | TRBV2 | TRBD2 | CASIPAGGQETQYF
TRBJ1-1 | TRBV19 | - | CATGRGGNTEAFF
TRBJ2-5 | TRBV7-9 | - | CASSSGLGTQETQYF